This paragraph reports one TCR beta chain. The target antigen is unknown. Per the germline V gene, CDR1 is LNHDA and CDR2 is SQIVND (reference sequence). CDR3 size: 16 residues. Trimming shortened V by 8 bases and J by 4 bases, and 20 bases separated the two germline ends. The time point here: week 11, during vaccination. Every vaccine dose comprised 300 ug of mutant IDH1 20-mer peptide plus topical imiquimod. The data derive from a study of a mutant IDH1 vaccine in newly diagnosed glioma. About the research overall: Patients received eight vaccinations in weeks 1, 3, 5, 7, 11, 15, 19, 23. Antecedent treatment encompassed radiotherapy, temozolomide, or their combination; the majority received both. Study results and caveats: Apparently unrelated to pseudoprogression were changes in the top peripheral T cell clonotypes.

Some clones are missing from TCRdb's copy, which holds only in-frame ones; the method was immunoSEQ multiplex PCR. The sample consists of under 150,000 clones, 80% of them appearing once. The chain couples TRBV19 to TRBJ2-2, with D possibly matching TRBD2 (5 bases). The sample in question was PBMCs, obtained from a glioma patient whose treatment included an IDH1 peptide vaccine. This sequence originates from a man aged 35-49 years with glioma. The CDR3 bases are TGTGCCAGTGCCCCCTGGAGCCAGCGGTTCACCGGGGAGCTGTTTTTT. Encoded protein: CASAPWSQRFTGELFF.